This TCR beta chain is drawn from a study of T-cell reconstitution after alpha-beta-depleted transplantation in children. TCRbeta library construction was performed incorporating unique molecular identifiers. TCRdb fed the PCR reads into MiXCR, producing one record per CDR3 protein. The table has about 640,000 distinct CDR3 sequences, approximately 16% seen once; the top ten hold approximately 1%. After removal of 0 bases from V and 3 bases from J, the junction contained 6 bases not matched to a gene. Per the germline V gene, CDR1 is DFQATT and CDR2 is SNEGSKA (reference sequence). The CDR3 contains 16 residues.

The gene calls are TRBV20-1 and TRBJ2-3; TRBD2 agrees at 10 bases. Source: PBMCs from the stem cell graft donor, taken from the stem cell graft. This clonotype originated in a human donor who donated a stem cell graft to a child with acute myeloid leukemia. CDR3 residues: CSARDSASGGTDTQYF. DNA of the CDR3: TGCAGTGCTAGAGATTCAGCTAGCGGGGGTACAGATACGCAGTATTTT.